The 6 T cell receptor beta chains listed next were all sequenced from one sample in a study of early T cells in non-severe SARS-CoV-2 infection. TCRdb processed the 5' RACE reads anew with MiXCR; each CDR3 protein has one entry. The sample holds under 85,000 distinct CDR3 sequences, over 10% seen once. The sequenced sample consisted of whole blood. These receptors were taken from an adult who was a healthcare worker with PCR-confirmed SARS-CoV-2 infection or an uninfected control (not recorded which).

The CDR3, as DNA: TGTGCCAGCAGTTATCGCGGGAGGGGGCCCTACGAGCAGTACTTC. Its translation is CASSYRGRGPYEQYF. The J gene is TRBJ2-7, the V gene TRBV6-5; TRBD2 matches 9 bases. CDR1 and CDR2 from the germline V gene are MNHEY and SVGAGI. The CDR3 sequence is 15 residues long. V lost 3 bases, J lost 2 bases, and 5 bases stayed unmatched.

The rearrangement uses TRBV29-1 and TRBJ2-1, with 8 positions matching TRBD2. Germline CDR1 is SQVTM and CDR2 is ANQGSEA. J was trimmed by 5 bases and V by 7 bases; bases with no gene match: 13. This CDR3 is built from 15 residues. CDR3 loop: CSALEPGLGHNEQFF. The CDR3 DNA reads TGCAGCGCCCTAGAGCCGGGACTAGGCCACAATGAGCAGTTCTTC.

This clonotype was counted many times. The rearrangement links TRBV6-1 to TRBJ2-1; D unresolved. V gave up 3 bases and J gave up 4 bases, with 10 bases separating them. Germline V CDR1 and CDR2: MNHNS, SASEGT. CDR3 length: 14 residues. DNA for the CDR3: TGTGCCAGCAGTGATAGGACCCAGTACAATGAGCAGTTCTTC. Its translation is CASSDRTQYNEQFF.

This clonotype was observed once. The V gene is TRBV25-1, the J gene TRBJ2-1; the D gene is possibly TRBD1 (6 bases). The CDR3 is 19 residues long. The V end was cut by 7 bases, the J end by 0 bases, with 25 bases between. The germline V gene has CDR1 MGHDK and CDR2 SYGVNS. The CDR3 loop reads CASTSGTTPSILSYNEQFF. CDR3 nucleotide sequence: TGTGCCAGCACCTCCGGGACAACTCCTTCCATCCTCTCCTACAATGAGCAGTTCTTC.

The sample holds many counts of this clonotype. The V call is TRBV21-1, the J call TRBJ2-1; the listed D gene, TRBD1, was not tested against the DNA. TRBV21-1 is marked as a pseudogene. This CDR3 is 13 amino acids long. The CDR3 protein is CASNPGGRDEQFF. The CDR3 DNA sequence: TGTGCCAGCAACCCAGGGGGCAGGGATGAGCAGTTCTTC.

This clonotype was seen only a few times. The rearrangement links TRBV11-1 to TRBJ1-2; a possible D gene is TRBD1 (5 bases). The germline V gene has CDR1 SGHAT and CDR2 FQDESV (reference sequence). Trimming left V 4 bases short and J 4 bases short, with 16 bases between. CDR3 length equals 15 residues. Here the CDR3 reads CASSSLAGPIYGYTF. CDR3 nucleotide sequence: TGTGCCAGCAGCTCCCTCGCGGGACCGATCTATGGCTACACCTTC.